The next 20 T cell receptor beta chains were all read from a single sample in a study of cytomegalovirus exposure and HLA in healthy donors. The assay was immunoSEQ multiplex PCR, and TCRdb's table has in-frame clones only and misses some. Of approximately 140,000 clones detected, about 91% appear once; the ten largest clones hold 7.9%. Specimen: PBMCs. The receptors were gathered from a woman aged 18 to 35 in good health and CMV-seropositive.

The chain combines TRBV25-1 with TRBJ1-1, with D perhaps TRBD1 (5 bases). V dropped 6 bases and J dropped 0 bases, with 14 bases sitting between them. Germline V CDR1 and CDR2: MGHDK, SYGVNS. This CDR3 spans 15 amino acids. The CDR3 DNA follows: TGTGCCAGCAGAGAGGCAGGGAAACTGAACACTGAAGCTTTCTTT. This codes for CASREAGKLNTEAFF.

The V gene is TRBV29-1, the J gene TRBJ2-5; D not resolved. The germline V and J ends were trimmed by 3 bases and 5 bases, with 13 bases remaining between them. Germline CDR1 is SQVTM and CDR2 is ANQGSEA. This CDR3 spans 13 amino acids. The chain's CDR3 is CSVEAGRRETQYF. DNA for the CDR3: TGCAGCGTTGAGGCAGGCCGTCGGGAGACCCAGTACTTC.

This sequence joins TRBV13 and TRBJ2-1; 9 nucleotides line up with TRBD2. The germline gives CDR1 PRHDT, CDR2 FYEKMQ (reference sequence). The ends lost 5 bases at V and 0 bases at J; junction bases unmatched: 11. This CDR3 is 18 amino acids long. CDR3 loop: CASSRPSGRPSSYNEQFF. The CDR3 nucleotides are TGTGCCAGCAGCAGACCCAGCGGGAGGCCCAGCTCCTACAATGAGCAGTTCTTC.

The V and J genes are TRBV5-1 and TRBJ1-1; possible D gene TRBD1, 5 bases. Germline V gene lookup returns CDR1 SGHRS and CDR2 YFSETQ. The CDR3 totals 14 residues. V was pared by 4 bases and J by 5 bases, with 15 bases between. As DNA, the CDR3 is TGCGCCAGCAGCAGGGGCGCGGGACGGACTGAAGCTTTCTTT. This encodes CASSRGAGRTEAFF. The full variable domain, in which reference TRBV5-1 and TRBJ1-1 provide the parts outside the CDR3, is KAGVTQTPRYLIKTRGQQVTLSCSPISGHRSVSWYQQTPGQGLQFLFEYFSETQRNKGNFPGRFSGRQFSNSRSEMNVSTLELGDSALYLCASSRGAGRTEAFFGQGTRLTVV.

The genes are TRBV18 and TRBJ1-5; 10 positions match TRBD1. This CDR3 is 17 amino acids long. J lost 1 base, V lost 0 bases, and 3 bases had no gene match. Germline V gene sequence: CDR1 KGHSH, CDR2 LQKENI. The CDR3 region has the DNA TGTGCCAGCTCACCACCGACGGGACAGGGGAGCAATCAGCCCCAGCATTTT. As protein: CASSPPTGQGSNQPQHF.

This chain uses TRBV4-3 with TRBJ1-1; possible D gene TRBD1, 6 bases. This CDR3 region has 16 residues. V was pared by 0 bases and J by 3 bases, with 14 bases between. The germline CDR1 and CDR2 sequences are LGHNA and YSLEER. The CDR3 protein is CASSQEYRAHYTEAFF. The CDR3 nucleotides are TGCGCCAGCAGCCAAGAATACAGGGCGCATTACACTGAAGCTTTCTTT.

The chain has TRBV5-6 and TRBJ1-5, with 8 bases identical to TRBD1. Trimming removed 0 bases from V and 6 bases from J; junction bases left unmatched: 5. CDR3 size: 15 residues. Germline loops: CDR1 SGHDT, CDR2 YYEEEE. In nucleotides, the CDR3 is TGTGCCAGCAGCTTGGGACAGGGGATAGGTCAGCCCCAGCATTTT. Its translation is CASSLGQGIGQPQHF.

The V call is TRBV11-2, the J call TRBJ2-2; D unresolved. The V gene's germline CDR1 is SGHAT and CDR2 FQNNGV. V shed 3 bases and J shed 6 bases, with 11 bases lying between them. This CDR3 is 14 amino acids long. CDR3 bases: TGTGCCAGCAGCTTCAATACGGGTGCCGGGGAGCTGTTTTTT. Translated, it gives CASSFNTGAGELFF.

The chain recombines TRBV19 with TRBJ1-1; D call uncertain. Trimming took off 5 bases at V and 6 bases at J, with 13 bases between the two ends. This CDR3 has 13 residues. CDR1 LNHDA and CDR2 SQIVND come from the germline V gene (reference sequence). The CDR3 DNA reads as TGTGCCAGTAGTGCCCGGGAAAGAGCTGAAGCTTTCTTT. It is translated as CASSARERAEAFF.

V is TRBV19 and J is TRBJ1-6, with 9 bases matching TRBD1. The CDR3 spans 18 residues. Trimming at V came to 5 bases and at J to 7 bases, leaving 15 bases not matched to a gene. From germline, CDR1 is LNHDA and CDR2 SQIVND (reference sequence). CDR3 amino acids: CASSPGDRDWSDNSPLHF. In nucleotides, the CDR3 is TGTGCCAGTAGTCCCGGGGACAGGGACTGGTCAGACAATTCACCCCTCCACTTT.

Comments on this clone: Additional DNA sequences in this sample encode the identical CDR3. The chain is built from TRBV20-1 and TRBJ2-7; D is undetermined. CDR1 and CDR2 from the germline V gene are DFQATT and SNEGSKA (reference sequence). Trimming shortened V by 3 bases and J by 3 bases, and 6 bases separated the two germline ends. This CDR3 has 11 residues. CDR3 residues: CSASSLYEQYF. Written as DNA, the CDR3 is TGCAGTGCTAGTTCCCTCTACGAGCAGTACTTC.

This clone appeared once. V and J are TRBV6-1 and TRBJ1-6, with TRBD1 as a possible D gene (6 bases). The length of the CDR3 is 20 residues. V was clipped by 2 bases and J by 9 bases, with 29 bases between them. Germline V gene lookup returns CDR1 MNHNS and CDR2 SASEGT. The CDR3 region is CASSERITDRNRIQISPLHF. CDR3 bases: TGTGCCAGCAGTGAAAGAATTACCGACAGGAATCGAATACAGATTTCACCCCTCCACTTT.

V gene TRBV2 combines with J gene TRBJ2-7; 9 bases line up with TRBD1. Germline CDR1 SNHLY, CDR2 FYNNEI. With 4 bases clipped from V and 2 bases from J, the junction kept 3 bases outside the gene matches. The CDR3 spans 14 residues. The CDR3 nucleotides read TGTGCCAGCAGTGTGGACAGGGGAACCTACGAGCAGTACTTC. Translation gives CASSVDRGTYEQYF.

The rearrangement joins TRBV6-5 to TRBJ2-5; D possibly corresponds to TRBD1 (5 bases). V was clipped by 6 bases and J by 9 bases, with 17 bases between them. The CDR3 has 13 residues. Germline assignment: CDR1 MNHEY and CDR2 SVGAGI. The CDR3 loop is CASRGNQGTPQYF. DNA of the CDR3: TGTGCCAGCAGGGGTAATCAGGGCACTCCCCAGTACTTC.

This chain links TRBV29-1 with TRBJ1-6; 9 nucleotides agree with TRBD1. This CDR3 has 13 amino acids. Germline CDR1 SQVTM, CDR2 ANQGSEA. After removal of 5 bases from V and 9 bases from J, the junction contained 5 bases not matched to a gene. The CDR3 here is CSVLDRGGSPLHF. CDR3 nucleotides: TGCAGCGTTTTGGACAGGGGCGGTTCACCCCTCCACTTT.

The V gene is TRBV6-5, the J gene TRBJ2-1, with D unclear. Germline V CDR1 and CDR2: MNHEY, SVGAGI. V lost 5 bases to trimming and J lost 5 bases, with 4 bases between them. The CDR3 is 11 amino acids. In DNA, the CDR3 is TGTGCCAGCAGTAAGCACAATGAGCAGTTCTTC. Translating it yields CASSKHNEQFF.

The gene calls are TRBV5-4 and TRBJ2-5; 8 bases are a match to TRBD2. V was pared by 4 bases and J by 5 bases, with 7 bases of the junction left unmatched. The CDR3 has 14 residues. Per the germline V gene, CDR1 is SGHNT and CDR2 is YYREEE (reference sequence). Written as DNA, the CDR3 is TGTGCCAGCAGCGTACCCGGGGGGGGCGAGACCCAGTACTTC. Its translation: CASSVPGGGETQYF.

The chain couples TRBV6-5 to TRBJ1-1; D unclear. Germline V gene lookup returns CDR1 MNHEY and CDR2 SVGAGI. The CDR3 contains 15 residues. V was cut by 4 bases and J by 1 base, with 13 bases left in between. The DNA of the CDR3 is TGTGCCAGCAGTTTTTTCACAGCAGGGAACACTGAAGCTTTCTTT. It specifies CASSFFTAGNTEAFF.

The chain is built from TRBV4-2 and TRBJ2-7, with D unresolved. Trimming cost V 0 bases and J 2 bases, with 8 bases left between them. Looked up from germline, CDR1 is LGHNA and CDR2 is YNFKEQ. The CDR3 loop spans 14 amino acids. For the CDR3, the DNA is TGTGCCAGCAGCCAAGATTTGGCCCCCTACGAGCAGTACTTC. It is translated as CASSQDLAPYEQYF.

The CDR3 DNA reads as TGTGCCAGCAGTCGAGCCTCCGGGGATAACTACGAGCAGTACTTC. This encodes CASSRASGDNYEQYF. The chain carries TRBV4-2 and TRBJ2-7, with a tentative D call TRBD2 (5 bases). The germline gives CDR1 LGHNA, CDR2 YNFKEQ. The CDR3 consists of 15 residues. The V end lost 6 bases, the J end lost 3 bases, and 18 bases lay between the germline ends.